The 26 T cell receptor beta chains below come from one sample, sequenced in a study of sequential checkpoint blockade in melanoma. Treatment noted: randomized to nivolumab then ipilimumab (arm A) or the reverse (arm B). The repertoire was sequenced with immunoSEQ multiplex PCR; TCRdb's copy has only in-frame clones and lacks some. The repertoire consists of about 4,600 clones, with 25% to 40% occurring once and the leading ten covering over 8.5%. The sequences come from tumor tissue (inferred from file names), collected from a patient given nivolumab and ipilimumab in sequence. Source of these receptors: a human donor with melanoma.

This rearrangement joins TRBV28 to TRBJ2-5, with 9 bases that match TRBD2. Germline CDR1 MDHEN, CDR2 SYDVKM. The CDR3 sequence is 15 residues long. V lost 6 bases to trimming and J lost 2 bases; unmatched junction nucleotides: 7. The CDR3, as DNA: TGTGCCAGCAGCCCCCTCGGACTAGCGCAAGAGACCCAGTACTTC. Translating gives CASSPLGLAQETQYF.

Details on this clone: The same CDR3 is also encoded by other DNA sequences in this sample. Written as DNA, the CDR3 is TGTGCCAGTAGTAGGCAGGGCCAATTCTCCTACGAGCAGTACTTC. This translates into CASSRQGQFSYEQYF. The chain uses TRBV19 and TRBJ2-7, with D perhaps matching TRBD1 (5 bases). Germline loops: CDR1 LNHDA, CDR2 SQIVND (reference sequence). V lost 4 bases and J lost 0, with 13 bases in between. The CDR3 consists of 15 residues.

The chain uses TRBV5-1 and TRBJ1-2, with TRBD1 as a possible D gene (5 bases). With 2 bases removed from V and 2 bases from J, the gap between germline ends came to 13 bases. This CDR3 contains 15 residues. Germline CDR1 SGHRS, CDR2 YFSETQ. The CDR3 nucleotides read TGCGCCAGCAGCTTAAGTTACCAGGGAAACTATGGCTACACCTTC. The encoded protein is CASSLSYQGNYGYTF.

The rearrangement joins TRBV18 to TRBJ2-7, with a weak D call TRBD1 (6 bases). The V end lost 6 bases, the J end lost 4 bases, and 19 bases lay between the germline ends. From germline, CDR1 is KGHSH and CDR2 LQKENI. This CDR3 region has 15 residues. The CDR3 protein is CASSLGQGPGYEQYF. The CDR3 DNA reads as TGTGCCAGCTCCCTGGGACAAGGGCCGGGTTACGAGCAGTACTTC.

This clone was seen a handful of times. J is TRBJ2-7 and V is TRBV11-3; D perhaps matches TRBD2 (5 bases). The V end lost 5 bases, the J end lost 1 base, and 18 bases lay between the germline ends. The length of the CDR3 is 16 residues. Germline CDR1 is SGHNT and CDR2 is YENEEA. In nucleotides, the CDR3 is TGTGCCAGCAGCCAAGTGGAATACGGCGGGTCCTACGAGCAGTACTTC. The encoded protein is CASSQVEYGGSYEQYF. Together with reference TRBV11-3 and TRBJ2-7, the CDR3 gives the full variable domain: EAGVVQSPRYKIIEKKQPVAFWCNPISGHNTLYWYLQNLGQGPELLIRYENEEAVDDSQLPKDRFSAERLKGVDSTLKIQPAELGDSAVYLCASSQVEYGGSYEQYFGPGTRLTVT.

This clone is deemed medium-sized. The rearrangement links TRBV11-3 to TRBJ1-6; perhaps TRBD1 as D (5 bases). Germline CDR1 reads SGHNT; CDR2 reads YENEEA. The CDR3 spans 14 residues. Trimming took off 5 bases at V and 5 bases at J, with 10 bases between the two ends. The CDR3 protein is CASSPGRNNSPLHF. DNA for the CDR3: TGTGCCAGCAGCCCGGGACGGAATAATTCACCCCTCCACTTT.

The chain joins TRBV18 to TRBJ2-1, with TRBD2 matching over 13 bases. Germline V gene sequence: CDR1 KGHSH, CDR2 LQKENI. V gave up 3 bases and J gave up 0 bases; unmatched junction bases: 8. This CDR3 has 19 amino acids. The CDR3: CASSPAGTSGIHSYNEQFF. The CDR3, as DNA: TGTGCCAGCTCACCCGCCGGGACTAGCGGGATCCACTCCTACAATGAGCAGTTCTTC.

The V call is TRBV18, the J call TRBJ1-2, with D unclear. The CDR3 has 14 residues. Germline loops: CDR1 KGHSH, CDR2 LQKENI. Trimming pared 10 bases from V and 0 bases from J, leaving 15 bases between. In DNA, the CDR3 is TGTGCCACGACCACGGGGTCGGCTAACTATGGCTACACCTTC. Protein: CATTTGSANYGYTF.

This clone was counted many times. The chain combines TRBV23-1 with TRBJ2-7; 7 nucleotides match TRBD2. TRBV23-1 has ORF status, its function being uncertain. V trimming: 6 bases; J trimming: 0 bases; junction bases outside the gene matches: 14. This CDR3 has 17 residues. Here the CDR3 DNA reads TGCGCCAGCAGCCAAGATTGGGATAGCGGGTACTCCTACGAGCAGTACTTC. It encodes CASSQDWDSGYSYEQYF.

CDR3 region: CASSRVSTTLSHTNQPQHF. CDR3 bases: TGTGCCAGCAGCCGTGTAAGCACCACGTTGTCCCACACAAATCAGCCCCAGCATTTT. The genes are TRBV28 and TRBJ1-5; D gene ambiguous. Trimming removed 6 bases at V and 4 bases at J, with 28 bases between. Germline V gene data show CDR1 as MDHEN and CDR2 as SYDVKM. The CDR3 consists of 19 residues.

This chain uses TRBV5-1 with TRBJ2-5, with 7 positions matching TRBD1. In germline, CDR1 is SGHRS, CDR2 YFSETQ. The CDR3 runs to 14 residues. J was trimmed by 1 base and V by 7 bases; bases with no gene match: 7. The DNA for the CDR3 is TGCGCCAGCCAAAAAGGGACAGCCCAAGAGACCCAGTACTTC. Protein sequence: CASQKGTAQETQYF. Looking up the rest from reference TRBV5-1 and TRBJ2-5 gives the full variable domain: KAGVTQTPRYLIKTRGQQVTLSCSPISGHRSVSWYQQTPGQGLQFLFEYFSETQRNKGNFPGRFSGRQFSNSRSEMNVSTLELGDSALYLCASQKGTAQETQYFGPGTRLLVL.

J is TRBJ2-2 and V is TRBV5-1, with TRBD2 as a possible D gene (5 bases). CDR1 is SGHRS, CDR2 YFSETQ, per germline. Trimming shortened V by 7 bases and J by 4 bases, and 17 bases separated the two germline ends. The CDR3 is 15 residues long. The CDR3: CASSIQSRVTGELFF. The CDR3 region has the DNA TGCGCCAGCTCGATCCAATCGAGGGTCACCGGGGAGCTGTTTTTT.

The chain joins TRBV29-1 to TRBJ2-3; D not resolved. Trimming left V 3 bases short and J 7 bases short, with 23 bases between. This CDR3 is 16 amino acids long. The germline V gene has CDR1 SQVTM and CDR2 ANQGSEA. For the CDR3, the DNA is TGCAGCGTTGAGCCTCAGTCAACGCTAAATCGGAATACGCAGTATTTT. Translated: CSVEPQSTLNRNTQYF.

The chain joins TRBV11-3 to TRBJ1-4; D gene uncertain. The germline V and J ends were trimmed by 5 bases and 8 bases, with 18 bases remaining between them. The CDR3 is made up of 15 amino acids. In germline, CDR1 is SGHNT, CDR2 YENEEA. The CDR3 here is CASSPRALIGEKLFF. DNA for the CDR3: TGTGCCAGCAGCCCAAGGGCCCTTATAGGAGAAAAACTGTTTTTT.

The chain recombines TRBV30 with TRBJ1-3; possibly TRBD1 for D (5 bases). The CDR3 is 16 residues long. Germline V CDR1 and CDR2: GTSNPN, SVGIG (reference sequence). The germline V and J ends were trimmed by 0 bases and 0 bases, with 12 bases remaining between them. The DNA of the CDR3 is TGTGCCTGGAGTGTACTAGGGGCCAACTCTGGAAACACCATATATTTT. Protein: CAWSVLGANSGNTIYF.

The CDR3 sequence is CASSVQQGGEQYF. The CDR3, as DNA: TGTGCCAGTAGTGTACAACAGGGAGGCGAGCAGTACTTC. J is TRBJ2-7 and V is TRBV19, with D perhaps given as TRBD1 or TRBD2 (6 bases each). V was clipped by 5 bases and J by 6 bases, with 14 bases between them. CDR1 LNHDA and CDR2 SQIVND come from the germline V gene (reference sequence). The CDR3 is 13 amino acids.

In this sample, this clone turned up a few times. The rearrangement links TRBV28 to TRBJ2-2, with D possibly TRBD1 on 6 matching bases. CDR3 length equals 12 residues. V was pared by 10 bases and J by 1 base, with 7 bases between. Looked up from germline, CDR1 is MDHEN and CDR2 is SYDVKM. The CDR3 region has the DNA TGTGCCACCAGGGGGAACACCGGGGAGCTGTTTTTT. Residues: CATRGNTGELFF.

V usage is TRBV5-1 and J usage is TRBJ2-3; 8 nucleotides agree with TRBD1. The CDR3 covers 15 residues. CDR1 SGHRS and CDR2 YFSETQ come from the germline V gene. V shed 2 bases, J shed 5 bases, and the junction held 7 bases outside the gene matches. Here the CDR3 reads CASSFPGTGLDTQYF. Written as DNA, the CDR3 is TGCGCCAGCAGCTTCCCCGGGACAGGTTTAGATACGCAGTATTTT. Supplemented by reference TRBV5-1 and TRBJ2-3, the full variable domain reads KAGVTQTPRYLIKTRGQQVTLSCSPISGHRSVSWYQQTPGQGLQFLFEYFSETQRNKGNFPGRFSGRQFSNSRSEMNVSTLELGDSALYLCASSFPGTGLDTQYFGPGTRLTVL.

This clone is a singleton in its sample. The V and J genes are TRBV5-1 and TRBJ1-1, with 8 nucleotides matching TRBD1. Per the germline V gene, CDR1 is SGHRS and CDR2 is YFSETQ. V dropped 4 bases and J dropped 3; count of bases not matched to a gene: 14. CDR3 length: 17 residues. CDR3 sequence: CASSRPQGAKGYTEAFF. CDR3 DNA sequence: TGCGCCAGCAGCCGACCTCAGGGGGCTAAAGGGTACACTGAAGCTTTCTTT.

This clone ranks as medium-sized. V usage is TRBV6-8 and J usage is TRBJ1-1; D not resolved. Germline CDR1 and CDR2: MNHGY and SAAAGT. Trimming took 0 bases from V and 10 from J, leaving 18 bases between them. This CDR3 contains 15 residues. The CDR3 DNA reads TGTGCCAGCAGTTACTCCTCCCGACGCCCCGGTGGAGCTTTCTTT. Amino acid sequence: CASSYSSRRPGGAFF.

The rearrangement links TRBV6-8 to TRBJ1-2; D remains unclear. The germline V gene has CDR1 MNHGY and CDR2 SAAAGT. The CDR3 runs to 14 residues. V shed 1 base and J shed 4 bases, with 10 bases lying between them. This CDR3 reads CASSYFEGGYGYTF. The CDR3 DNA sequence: TGTGCCAGCAGTTACTTCGAGGGCGGCTATGGCTACACCTTC.

The CDR3 nucleotides are TGTGCCACCCCAGGGACCTATTACGAGCAGTACTTC. Translated: CATPGTYYEQYF. The genes are TRBV28 and TRBJ2-7, with D perhaps assigned TRBD1 or TRBD2 (5 bases each). CDR3 length: 12 amino acids. Trimming took off 10 bases at V and 4 bases at J, with 14 bases between the two ends. Germline V gene data show CDR1 as MDHEN and CDR2 as SYDVKM.

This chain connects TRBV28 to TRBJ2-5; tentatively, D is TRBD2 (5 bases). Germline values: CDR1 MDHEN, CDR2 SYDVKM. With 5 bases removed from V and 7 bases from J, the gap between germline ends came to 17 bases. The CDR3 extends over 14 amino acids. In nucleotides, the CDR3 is TGTGCCAGCAGTGTTCAGGACGATGAGGGGACCCAGTACTTC. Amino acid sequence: CASSVQDDEGTQYF.

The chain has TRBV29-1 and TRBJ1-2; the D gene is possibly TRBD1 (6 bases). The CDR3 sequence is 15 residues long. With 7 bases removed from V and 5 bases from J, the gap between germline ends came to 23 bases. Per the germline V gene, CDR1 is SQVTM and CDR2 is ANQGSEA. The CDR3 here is CSAIQGSPKLYGYTF. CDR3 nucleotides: TGCAGCGCTATACAGGGTAGCCCGAAACTTTATGGCTACACCTTC.

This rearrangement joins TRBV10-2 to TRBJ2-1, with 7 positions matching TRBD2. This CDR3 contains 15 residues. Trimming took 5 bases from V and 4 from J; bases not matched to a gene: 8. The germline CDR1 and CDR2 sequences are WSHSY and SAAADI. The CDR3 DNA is TGCGCCAGCAGTCCCACGCTAGCGGATTACAATGAGCAGTTCTTC. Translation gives CASSPTLADYNEQFF.

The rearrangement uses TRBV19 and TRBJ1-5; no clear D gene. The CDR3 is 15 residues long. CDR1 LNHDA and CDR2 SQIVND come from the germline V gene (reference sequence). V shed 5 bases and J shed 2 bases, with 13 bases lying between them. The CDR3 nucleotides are TGTGCCAGTAGTCCGACCTTAATGGGCAATCAGCCCCAGCATTTT. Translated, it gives CASSPTLMGNQPQHF.